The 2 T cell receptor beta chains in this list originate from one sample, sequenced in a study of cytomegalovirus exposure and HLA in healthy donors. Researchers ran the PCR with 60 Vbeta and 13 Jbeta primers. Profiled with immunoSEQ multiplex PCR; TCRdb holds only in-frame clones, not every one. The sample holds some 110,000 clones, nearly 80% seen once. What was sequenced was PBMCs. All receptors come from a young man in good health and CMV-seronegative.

This chain's CDR3 is CASSLNSPAGANVLTF. The CDR3 DNA reads TGTGCCAGCAGCTTAAACAGCCCCGCGGGGGCCAACGTCCTGACTTTC. J is TRBJ2-6 and V is TRBV7-9; D uncertain. Trimming pared 2 bases from V and 4 bases from J, leaving 12 bases between. Germline CDR1 is SEHNR and CDR2 is FQNEAQ (reference sequence). This CDR3 contains 16 residues.

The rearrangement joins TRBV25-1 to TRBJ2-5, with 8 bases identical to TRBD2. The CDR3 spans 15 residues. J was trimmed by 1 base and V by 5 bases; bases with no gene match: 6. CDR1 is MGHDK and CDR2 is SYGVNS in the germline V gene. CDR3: CASSTGGELQETQYF. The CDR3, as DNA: TGTGCCAGCAGTACGGGGGGGGAGCTCCAAGAGACCCAGTACTTC.